The source of this T cell receptor (beta chain) is a study of cytomegalovirus exposure and HLA in healthy donors. This CDR3 region has 15 residues. Germline loops: CDR1 PRHDT, CDR2 FYEKMQ (reference sequence). J lost 2 bases, V lost 3 bases, and 1 base had no gene match. 13 Jbeta primers and 60 Vbeta primers were used for the PCR. Here immunoSEQ multiplex PCR was the method, and the copy in TCRdb shows in-frame clones only, minus some. The sample holds over 150,000 clones, 60% to 85% seen once. This clone came up once. The antigen is undetermined. Study-level findings and limits: Altogether, 170 or so TCR beta chains were recorded as cytomegalovirus-associated.

This sequence was found in a male donor in good health and CMV-seropositive. This chain joins TRBV13 and TRBJ1-6, with TRBD1 matching 7 bases. Sequencing was performed on PBMCs. The chain's CDR3 is CASSLGTAYNSPLHF. DNA for the CDR3: TGTGCCAGCAGCTTGGGGACAGCCTATAATTCACCCCTCCACTTT. Complete variable domain (other parts from reference TRBV13 and TRBJ1-6): AAGVIQSPRHLIKEKRETATLKCYPIPRHDTVYWYQQGPGQDPQFLISFYEKMQSDKGSIPDRFSAQQFSDYHSELNMSSLELGDSALYFCASSLGTAYNSPLHFGNGTRLTVT.